The present T cell receptor (beta chain) was sequenced within a study of blood T cell repertoires in COVID-19. TCRdb keeps only in-frame clones here, not all; method: immunoSEQ multiplex PCR. The sample yields 270,000 or so clones, under 95% seen once. The CDR3 covers 15 residues. The V gene's germline CDR1 is SGHTA and CDR2 FQGNSA. V gave up 6 bases and J gave up 0 bases, with 13 bases separating them. The TCR comes from a woman in her 40s with acute COVID-19. This chain uses TRBV7-2 with TRBJ2-3; perhaps TRBD1 as D (6 bases). Sequenced material: PBMCs or T cells enriched from blood (not recorded which). CDR3 amino acids: CASSLATGSTDTQYF. DNA for the CDR3: TGTGCCAGCAGTCTTGCCACAGGGAGCACAGATACGCAGTATTTT. Supplemented by reference TRBV7-2 and TRBJ2-3, the full variable domain reads GAGVSQSPSNKVTEKGKDVELRCDPISGHTALYWYRQSLGQGLEFLIYFQGNSAPDKSGLPSDRFSAERTGGSVSTLTIQRTQQEDSAVYLCASSLATGSTDTQYFGPGTRLTVL.